These 9 T cell receptor beta chains originate from one sample sequenced in a study of T cell changes during pregnancy in multiple sclerosis. The table came from immunoSEQ multiplex PCR; TCRdb's copy has only in-frame clones and leaves some out. Of 70,000 or so clones in the sample, 75% to 95% were seen once. Material: CD4+ T cells from peripheral blood mononuclear cells, obtained before pregnancy. The receptor set was obtained from a female donor with multiple sclerosis, enrolled in a pregnancy study.

This chain uses TRBV2 with TRBJ2-2, with 7 nucleotides matching TRBD1. CDR1 and CDR2 (germline): SNHLY, FYNNEI. V trimming: 6 bases; J trimming: 4 bases; junction bases outside the gene matches: 5. The CDR3 totals 14 residues. DNA of the CDR3: TGTGCCAGCAGGGGACAGCAACCCACCGGGGAGCTGTTTTTT. It codes for CASRGQQPTGELFF.

CDR3 in amino acids: CASSLNYNEKLFF. The CDR3 DNA reads TGTGCCAGCAGCTTAAACTATAATGAAAAACTGTTTTTT. V gene TRBV7-6 combines with J gene TRBJ1-4; D uncertain. CDR3 length equals 13 residues. Germline values: CDR1 SGHVS, CDR2 FNYEAQ. V lost 2 bases to trimming and J lost 4 bases, with 5 bases between them.

The rearrangement joins TRBV15 to TRBJ1-2; D is perhaps TRBD1 (6 bases). V dropped 2 bases and J dropped 2 bases, with 9 bases sitting between them. The CDR3 covers 14 residues. The germline CDR1 and CDR2 sequences are LNHNV and YYDKDF (reference sequence). CDR3 sequence (DNA): TGTGCCACCAGCAGACAAGGGGGAAACTATGGCTACACCTTC. This gives the protein CATSRQGGNYGYTF.

The CDR3 is CASSPEGGRSTF. The CDR3 nucleotides are TGTGCCAGCAGCCCCGAGGGGGGGCGTAGCACCTTC. The gene calls are TRBV7-9 and TRBJ1-2; the D gene is possibly TRBD1 (6 bases). V gave up 5 bases and J gave up 13 bases, with 17 bases separating them. This CDR3 is built from 12 residues. Germline V CDR1 and CDR2: SEHNR, FQNEAQ (reference sequence).

J is TRBJ2-7 and V is TRBV6-1, with D possibly being TRBD1 (7 bases). Germline CDR1 MNHNS, CDR2 SASEGT. V shed 2 bases and J shed 3 bases, with 14 bases lying between them. The CDR3 is 15 amino acids. The CDR3, as DNA: TGTGCCAGCAGTGAACAGAGACAGGGAGGCTACGAGCAGTACTTC. It yields the protein CASSEQRQGGYEQYF.

The chain employs TRBV15 and TRBJ1-2; 9 bases map to TRBD1. With 2 bases clipped from V and 3 bases from J, the junction kept 10 bases outside the gene matches. In germline, CDR1 is LNHNV, CDR2 YYDKDF (reference sequence). CDR3 size: 17 residues. CDR3 nucleotides: TGTGCCACCAGCAGATCGGGAGCGGGACAGGGTCACTATGGCTACACCTTC. As protein: CATSRSGAGQGHYGYTF.

The chain employs TRBV5-4 and TRBJ2-7; TRBD2 matches at 10 bases. Trimming took 0 bases from V and 3 from J; bases not matched to a gene: 6. CDR3 length: 16 residues. Germline CDR1 SGHNT, CDR2 YYREEE (reference sequence). CDR3 sequence: CASSLGGRTSGYEQYF. In DNA form, the CDR3 reads TGTGCCAGCAGCTTGGGGGGACGGACTAGCGGCTACGAGCAGTACTTC. Using reference TRBV5-4 and TRBJ2-7 for the parts outside the CDR3, the full variable domain is ETGVTQSPTHLIKTRGQQVTLRCSSQSGHNTVSWYQQALGQGPQFIFQYYREEENGRGNFPPRFSGLQFPNYSSELNVNALELDDSALYLCASSLGGRTSGYEQYFGPGTRLTVT.

This clone occurred a few times. The V and J genes are TRBV19 and TRBJ1-6; 7 bases match TRBD1. CDR1 is LNHDA, CDR2 SQIVND, per germline (reference sequence). This CDR3 spans 14 amino acids. The V and J ends lost 10 bases and 8 bases, in that order; junction bases with no gene match: 11. The chain's CDR3 is CATDPTGNDSPLHF. CDR3 in DNA: TGTGCCACCGATCCGACAGGGAACGATTCACCCCTCCACTTT.

The chain combines TRBV7-2 with TRBJ1-1; D perhaps matches TRBD1 (5 bases). Trimming left V 1 base short and J 8 bases short, with 11 bases between. From germline, CDR1 is SGHTA and CDR2 FQGNSA. CDR3 size: 13 residues. CDR3: CASSLGTLGEAFF. The CDR3 coding sequence is TGTGCCAGCAGCTTAGGGACACTGGGCGAAGCTTTCTTT.